This T cell receptor (beta chain) was documented in a study of T cells after yellow fever vaccination. TCRdb independently ran MiXCR on the 5' RACE reads; one entry per CDR3 protein. The table has approximately 300,000 distinct CDR3 sequences, 8.7% seen once. Germline loops: CDR1 MGHRA, CDR2 YSYEKL. The trim removed 3 bases at V and 5 bases at J, leaving 7 bases unmatched. The length of the CDR3 is 15 residues. This chain connects TRBV4-1 to TRBJ2-5; 9 positions match TRBD2. This clonotype originated in a man in his late teens or twenties who received the YFV17D yellow fever vaccine. Specimen: PBMCs, collected on the day of the first yellow fever vaccination. CDR3 nucleotide sequence: TGCGCCAGCAGCCAGGTAGCGGGGGCGGGGGAGACCCAGTACTTC. Translating gives CASSQVAGAGETQYF.